The 17 T cell receptor beta chains listed next were all sequenced from one sample in a study of T cells in Graves' hyperthyroidism and ophthalmopathy. The CDR3 regions of TCR beta were amplified from RNA transcripts. TCR CDR3 underwent first-round RT-PCR with the HTBI primer set. One entry per CDR3 protein results from TCRdb running MiXCR on the multiplex PCR reads. The table has fewer than 700,000 distinct CDR3 sequences, about 15% seen once. Source material: blood. The receptors originated from a woman between 18 and 30 years old with Graves' ophthalmopathy.

This clonotype was detected many times. One junction end disagrees with the germline gene, perhaps due to a read error. The CDR3 loop reads CASSLAGTSGDTQYF. The CDR3 bases are TGTGCCAGCAGCCTAGCCGGGACTAGCGGAGATACGCAGTATTTT. The J gene is TRBJ2-3, the V gene TRBV7-2; 11 bases map to TRBD2. Germline CDR1 and CDR2: SGHTA and FQGNSA. The CDR3 covers 15 residues.

The chain has TRBV27 and TRBJ1-5, with no clear D. The CDR3 is 13 residues long. V lost 4 bases to trimming and J lost 3 bases, with 7 bases between them. CDR1 is MNHEY and CDR2 is SMNVEV in the germline V gene (reference sequence). The CDR3 is CASSSLVNQPQHF. The CDR3 DNA reads TGTGCCAGCAGTTCACTTGTCAATCAGCCCCAGCATTTT.

This clonotype was seen only a few times. The V and J genes are TRBV28 and TRBJ2-4; no firm D call. Per the germline V gene, CDR1 is MDHEN and CDR2 is SYDVKM. The CDR3 contains 11 residues. V was shortened by 7 bases and J by 8 bases, with 9 bases between the two germline ends. The CDR3 loop reads CASNDRDIQYF. The CDR3 DNA is TGTGCCAGCAACGACCGGGACATTCAGTACTTC.

The chain employs TRBV27 and TRBJ2-3, with D unclear. The CDR3 covers 15 residues. V lost 7 bases and J lost 0, with 14 bases in between. Germline lookup yields CDR1 MNHEY and CDR2 SMNVEV (reference sequence). The CDR3 loop is CASIRHITSTDTQYF. The CDR3 DNA follows: TGTGCCAGCATAAGACACATCACTAGCACAGATACGCAGTATTTT.

This clonotype was detected a few times. One end of the junction is discordant with germline, which a read error may explain. V and J are TRBV11-2 and TRBJ2-3, with 7 positions matching TRBD2. Germline CDR1 SGHAT, CDR2 FQNNGV. This CDR3 comprises 16 residues. CDR3 sequence reads: CASSQDKRESLDTQYF. In nucleotides, the CDR3 is TGCGCCAGCAGCCAAGACAAGCGGGAATCCTTAGATACGCAGTATTTT.

The chain uses TRBV28 and TRBJ1-2; TRBD1 is a possible D gene (6 bases). CDR3 size: 15 residues. Germline CDR1 MDHEN, CDR2 SYDVKM. The V end lost 5 bases, the J end lost 4 bases, and 17 bases lay between the germline ends. For the CDR3, the DNA is TGTGCCAGCAGTCCGAACGGACAGAAAATCTATGGCTACACCTTC. Amino acid sequence: CASSPNGQKIYGYTF.

J is TRBJ1-5 and V is TRBV19; D gene uncertain. The V gene lost 4 bases and the J gene lost 0 bases, with 16 bases spanning the gap. The germline gives CDR1 LNHDA, CDR2 SQIVND (reference sequence). CDR3 size: 17 residues. The CDR3: CASSTLEGLYSNQPQHF. The CDR3 nucleotides are TGTGCCAGTAGTACCCTGGAGGGTCTTTATAGCAATCAGCCCCAGCATTTT.

About this clonotype: A single base separates this from a much larger clone, so it may be a read error. The chain links TRBV3-1 to TRBJ2-7; TRBD2 agrees at 8 bases. The CDR3 sequence is 15 residues long. Germline V gene lookup returns CDR1 LGHDT and CDR2 YNNKEL (reference sequence). The CDR3 DNA follows: TGTGCCAGCAGCCCTTCTAGCGGGCGCTCCCACGAGCAGTACTTC. Protein: CASSPSSGRSHEQYF.

This clonotype was picked up many times. V is TRBV9 and J is TRBJ2-1; 13 bases agree with TRBD2. J lost 8 bases, V lost 0 bases, and 5 bases had no gene match. CDR3 size: 16 residues. The germline V gene has CDR1 SGDLS and CDR2 YYNGEE. The CDR3 sequence: CASSVGTGTSGDEQFF. The DNA for the CDR3 is TGTGCCAGCAGCGTAGGTACCGGGACTAGCGGGGATGAGCAGTTCTTC.

This clonotype was seen ten or more times. The chain uses TRBV12-3 or TRBV12-4 and TRBJ1-5; D is undetermined. V gave up 2 bases and J gave up 0 bases, with 8 bases separating them. The CDR3 extends over 15 amino acids. The CDR3 nucleotides read TGTGCCAGCAGTTTAATCACGGCTAGCAATCAGCCCCAGCATTTT. This sequence encodes CASSLITASNQPQHF.

This clonotype was seen only a few times. This chain uses TRBV5-1 with TRBJ1-2; D uncertain. V was clipped by 0 bases and J by 4 bases, with 10 bases between them. The CDR3 contains 14 residues. Per germline, CDR1 SGHRS and CDR2 YFSETQ. The CDR3 is CASSLERNSYGYTF. The CDR3 DNA follows: TGCGCCAGCAGCTTGGAGCGGAACTCCTATGGCTACACCTTC. Complete variable domain (other parts from reference TRBV5-1 and TRBJ1-2): KAGVTQTPRYLIKTRGQQVTLSCSPISGHRSVSWYQQTPGQGLQFLFEYFSETQRNKGNFPGRFSGRQFSNSRSEMNVSTLELGDSALYLCASSLERNSYGYTFGSGTRLTVV.

In this sample, this clonotype turned up many times. The J gene is TRBJ1-1, the V gene TRBV12-3 or TRBV12-4, with 7 nucleotides matching TRBD1. The ends lost 8 bases at V and 7 bases at J; junction bases unmatched: 7. The CDR3 is 12 residues long. CDR3 nucleotide sequence: TGTGCCAGCGGTCGGGACAGTGGTGAAGCTTTCTTT. As protein: CASGRDSGEAFF.

The chain couples TRBV19 to TRBJ2-6, with 8 bases identical to TRBD1. Trimming at V came to 3 bases and at J to 1 base, leaving 8 bases not matched to a gene. The CDR3 has 18 residues. Germline V gene sequence: CDR1 LNHDA, CDR2 SQIVND (reference sequence). This CDR3 reads CASSILRQGRSGANVLTF. CDR3 coding DNA: TGTGCCAGTAGTATTCTGAGACAGGGGCGGTCTGGGGCCAACGTCCTGACTTTC.

The rearrangement uses TRBV12-3 or TRBV12-4 and TRBJ2-2; 8 nucleotides agree with TRBD1. The CDR3 covers 17 residues. With V trimmed by 5 bases and J by 5 bases, 13 bases remained unmatched. The CDR3 protein is CASSPGDRGRGTGELFF. For the CDR3, the DNA is TGTGCCAGCAGTCCGGGCGACAGGGGCAGGGGAACCGGGGAGCTGTTTTTT.

This clonotype was counted many times. V usage is TRBV12-3 or TRBV12-4 and J usage is TRBJ1-5; 7 bases map to TRBD1. Germline trimming cut 5 bases from V and 0 bases from J; bases unmatched to any gene: 4. This CDR3 is 15 amino acids long. CDR3 DNA: TGTGCCAGCAGTAAACAGGGGTCTAGCAATCAGCCCCAGCATTTT. As protein: CASSKQGSSNQPQHF.

This clonotype was seen only once. This may arise from a read error, as a much more abundant clone is one base away. The genes are TRBV28 and TRBJ1-5; D remains ambiguous. The germline gives CDR1 MDHEN, CDR2 SYDVKM. The CDR3 is 15 amino acids. CDR3 region: CTSSLSGYGNQPQHF. The DNA for the CDR3 is TGTACCAGCAGTTTAAGTGGGTATGGCAATCAGCCCCAGCATTTT.

This clonotype has at least ten counts. This chain connects TRBV4-2 to TRBJ2-7; TRBD2 matches at 13 bases. Germline-derived CDR1 and CDR2 are LGHNA and YNFKEQ. The CDR3 extends over 16 amino acids. The trim removed 1 base at V and 4 bases at J, leaving 4 bases unmatched. CDR3 nucleotide sequence: TGTGCCAGCAGCCAAGCTGGGACTAGCGGGAAATACGAGCAGTACTTC. It specifies CASSQAGTSGKYEQYF.